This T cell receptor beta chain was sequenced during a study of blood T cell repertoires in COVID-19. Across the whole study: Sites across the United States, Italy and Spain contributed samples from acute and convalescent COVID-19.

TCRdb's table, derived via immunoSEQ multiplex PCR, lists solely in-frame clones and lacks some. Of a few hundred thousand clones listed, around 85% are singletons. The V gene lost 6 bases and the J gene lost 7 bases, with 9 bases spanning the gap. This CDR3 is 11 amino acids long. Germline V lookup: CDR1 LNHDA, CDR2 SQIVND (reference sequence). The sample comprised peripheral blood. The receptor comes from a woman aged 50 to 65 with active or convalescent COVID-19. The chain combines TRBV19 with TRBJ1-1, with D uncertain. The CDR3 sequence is CASRVTDEAFF. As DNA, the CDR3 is TGTGCCAGTAGGGTAACAGATGAAGCTTTCTTT.